This note documents a single TCR beta chain sequence. These data originate in a study of blood T cell repertoires in COVID-19. The protocol was immunoSEQ multiplex PCR, while the TCRdb copy is restricted to in-frame clones and leaves out a portion. The sample yields about 140,000 clones, 78% seen once. This CDR3 is 18 amino acids long. The germline gives CDR1 SEHNR, CDR2 FQNEAQ (reference sequence). Trimming cost V 5 bases and J 1 base, with 18 bases left between them. This clonotype was sampled from a man aged 55-75 years who had recovered from COVID-19. The specimen sequenced was peripheral blood. This chain links TRBV7-9 with TRBJ2-6; the D gene is possibly TRBD1 (6 bases). CDR3 amino acids: CASSRSDGGFSGANVLTF. For the CDR3, the DNA is TGTGCCAGCAGCCGAAGCGATGGGGGCTTTTCTGGGGCCAACGTCCTGACTTTC.